Detailed here is one T cell receptor beta chain. The source of the sample is a study of blood T cell repertoires in COVID-19. Background on the study: PBMCs, B-cell-depleted T cells, or T cells provided the cDNA or gDNA that made up the material.

The germline V gene has CDR1 SGHRS and CDR2 YFSETQ. The CDR3 sequence is 14 residues long. Trimming cost V 5 bases and J 2 bases; bases outside gene matches: 7. The Seattle patients, enrolled during active infection, were followed longitudinally. TCRdb's table, derived via immunoSEQ multiplex PCR, lists solely in-frame clones and lacks some. The sample has roughly 200,000 clones, 94% seen once. The source material was peripheral blood. The V and J genes are TRBV5-1 and TRBJ2-7, with 7 bases that match TRBD1. This receptor was taken from a man aged 25-45 years with COVID-19, enrolled during active disease. CDR3 nucleotide sequence: TGCGCCAGCAGGGGAGACAGGGAACCCTACGAGCAGTACTTC. It is translated as CASRGDREPYEQYF.